The rows below give T cell receptor beta chains drawn from one sample of a study of liver allograft versus peripheral blood T cells. TCRdb passed the reads through MiXCR, listing each CDR3 protein once. The sample contains over 9,000 distinct CDR3 sequences, roughly 26% of which appear only once. The receptors shown here come from a human patient who had a liver transplant. Some T cells may be transferred from the graft donor. The CDR3 runs from the conserved cysteine through the conserved F or W. Fields, in order: J gene, clone size, D gene, V gene, CDR3 protein, CDR3 DNA. The D gene is left open where the match is weak. For some rows the clone size is stated as once, few or many, or as a class when expanded; others skip it.

TRBJ2-3,-,-,TRBV7-3,CASSPWTSSTDTQYF,TGTGCCAGCAGCCCCTGGACTTCAAGCACAGATACGCAGTATTTT
TRBJ1-2,many,TRBD1,TRBV27,CASSFSTGDGYTF,TGTGCCAGCAGTTTTTCGACAGGGGATGGCTACACCTTC
TRBJ1-2,medium-sized,-,TRBV9,CASSVDAYGYTF,TGTGCCAGCAGCGTAGACGCATATGGCTACACCTTC
TRBJ2-7,medium-sized,TRBD2,TRBV7-2,CASSFTSGGPYEQYF,TGTGCCAGCAGCTTTACTAGCGGGGGGCCCTACGAGCAGTACTTC
TRBJ2-5,-,-,TRBV7-9,CASSRGAQETQYF,TGTGCCAGCAGCAGGGGTGCCCAAGAGACCCAGTACTTC
TRBJ2-7,few,TRBD1,TRBV5-5,CASGPPDRGSAYEQYF,TGTGCCAGCGGCCCCCCTGACAGGGGGTCTGCCTACGAGCAGTACTTC
TRBJ2-1,medium-sized,-,TRBV5-6,CASSYLGRDNEQFF,TGTGCCAGCAGCTACTTAGGACGGGACAATGAGCAGTTCTTC
TRBJ1-4,many,TRBD1,TRBV27,CASSLQGATNEKLFF,TGTGCCAGCAGTTTACAGGGGGCAACTAATGAAAAACTGTTTTTT
TRBJ1-6,medium-sized,TRBD1,TRBV5-6,CASSQGQVGSPLHF,TGTGCCAGCAGCCAGGGACAGGTCGGTTCACCCCTCCACTTT
TRBJ2-3,-,TRBD1,TRBV28,CASRTGTEDTQYF,TGTGCCAGCAGAACTGGGACAGAAGATACGCAGTATTTT
TRBJ1-2,-,-,TRBV20-1,CSARNPLWDGYTF,TGCAGTGCTAGAAATCCCTTGTGGGATGGCTACACCTTC
TRBJ1-4,medium-sized,-,TRBV19,CASSSDRGTNEKLFF,TGTGCCAGTAGTAGCGACCGGGGGACTAATGAAAAACTGTTTTTT
TRBJ1-1,-,TRBD1,TRBV3-1,CASSPTGTGGRTEAFF,TGTGCCAGCAGCCCAACTGGGACAGGGGGTCGGACTGAAGCTTTCTTT
TRBJ2-5,medium-sized,-,TRBV27,CASSLRLSETQYF,TGTGCCAGCAGTTTAAGACTATCGGAGACCCAGTACTTC
TRBJ2-3,-,TRBD2,TRBV20-1,CSARDFAGRTSGHTQYF,TGCAGTGCTAGAGATTTCGCAGGCCGGACTAGCGGGCATACGCAGTATTTT
TRBJ2-1,few,-,TRBV19,CASTRGDTSDEQFF,TGTGCCAGTACCCGTGGAGATACATCGGATGAGCAGTTCTTC
TRBJ2-5,-,TRBD2,TRBV5-6,CASSQLAGVLQETQYF,TGTGCCAGCAGCCAACTAGCGGGGGTCTTACAAGAGACCCAGTACTTC
TRBJ1-1,-,-,TRBV19,CASSMGPNLEAFF,TGTGCCAGTAGTATGGGACCTAACCTTGAAGCTTTCTTT
TRBJ1-2,medium-sized,TRBD1,TRBV6-1,CASNDRGLGGYGYTF,TGTGCCAGCAATGACAGGGGGCTAGGGGGCTATGGCTACACCTTC
TRBJ1-4,-,TRBD1,TRBV28,CASSLSGGYEKLFF,TGTGCCAGCAGTTTATCAGGGGGCTACGAAAAACTGTTTTTT
TRBJ2-7,-,-,TRBV6-1,CASTGPVYYEQYF,TGTGCCAGCACAGGGCCCGTCTATTACGAGCAGTACTTC
TRBJ2-5,once,-,TRBV6-5,CASSYTSSETQYF,TGTGCCAGCAGTTACACTAGCTCGGAGACCCAGTACTTC
TRBJ2-2,-,TRBD2,TRBV10-3,CAIMGLAGTGELFF,TGTGCCATCATGGGACTAGCGGGGACCGGGGAGCTGTTTTTT
TRBJ1-4,-,-,TRBV12-3/TRBV12-4,CASSLRWGATNEKLFF,TGTGCCAGCAGCTTAAGGTGGGGAGCAACTAATGAAAAACTGTTTTTT
TRBJ1-1,-,-,TRBV19,CASTLNREGTEAFF,TGTGCCAGTACCCTAAACAGGGAGGGCACTGAAGCTTTCTTT
TRBJ1-2,few,-,TRBV12-3/TRBV12-4,CASSPDGPYGYTF,TGTGCCAGCAGTCCGGACGGGCCATATGGCTACACCTTC
TRBJ1-6,medium-sized,TRBD1,TRBV15,CATNLGGTGSPYNSPLHF,TGTGCCACCAACTTAGGGGGGACAGGGAGTCCCTATAATTCACCCCTCCACTTT
TRBJ2-7,few,TRBD1,TRBV20-1,CSAESGTGDYEQYF,TGCAGTGCTGAGTCCGGGACAGGGGACTACGAGCAGTACTTC
TRBJ2-7,-,-,TRBV7-9,CASSEGGQYEQYF,TGTGCCAGCAGCGAAGGGGGGCAATACGAGCAGTACTTC
TRBJ1-5,-,TRBD1,TRBV6-1,CGSRFQGAQSQPQHF,TGTGGCAGCCGATTTCAGGGGGCGCAAAGTCAGCCCCAGCATTTT
TRBJ1-2,few,TRBD1,TRBV12-3/TRBV12-4,CASSPGTGGAFYYGYTF,TGTGCCAGCAGTCCAGGGACAGGGGGCGCCTTTTACTATGGCTACACCTTC
TRBJ1-4,-,-,TRBV9,CASSVGRGEKLFF,TGTGCCAGCAGCGTAGGTCGGGGAGAAAAACTGTTTTTT
TRBJ1-2,-,-,TRBV28,CASTQPGLSNGYTF,TGTGCCAGCACCCAACCGGGACTCTCAAATGGCTACACCTTC
TRBJ1-4,medium-sized,-,TRBV6-6,CASSPTGLKLFF,TGTGCCAGCAGCCCCACCGGCTTAAAACTGTTTTTT
TRBJ1-1,-,-,TRBV20-1,CSAGGKYTEAFF,TGCAGTGCTGGGGGGAAGTACACTGAAGCTTTCTTT
TRBJ1-6,few,-,TRBV20-1,CSAKRPGSRNSPLHF,TGCAGTGCTAAGAGACCAGGGAGTCGCAATTCACCCCTCCACTTT
TRBJ1-2,-,-,TRBV25-1,CASSDGRYGYTF,TGTGCCAGCAGTGATGGACGGTATGGCTACACCTTC
TRBJ1-5,medium-sized,TRBD1,TRBV19,CASRTYQGAQPQHF,TGTGCCAGTAGGACTTATCAGGGGGCTCAGCCCCAGCATTTT
TRBJ2-1,-,TRBD2,TRBV14,CASSPRLAGDKFF,TGTGCCAGCAGCCCCCGGCTAGCGGGAGACAAGTTCTTC
TRBJ2-3,-,TRBD2,TRBV10-3,CAIQAGGDTDTQYF,TGTGCCATCCAAGCGGGAGGAGACACAGATACGCAGTATTTT
TRBJ1-1,-,-,TRBV24-1,CATSDSTAVNTEAFF,TGTGCCACCAGTGATTCCACAGCAGTGAACACTGAAGCTTTCTTT
TRBJ2-1,once,TRBD2,TRBV24-1,CATRTSGANEQFF,TGTGCCACCAGAACTAGCGGGGCCAATGAGCAGTTCTTC
TRBJ1-5,medium-sized,-,TRBV6-5,CASRQTGNNQPQHF,TGTGCCAGCAGGCAGACCGGGAACAATCAGCCCCAGCATTTT
TRBJ1-4,-,TRBD1,TRBV10-3,CATTGTGAYATNEKLFF,TGCGCCACTACTGGGACAGGGGCCTATGCAACTAATGAAAAACTGTTTTTT
TRBJ2-6,-,-,TRBV30,CAWSGGTGANVLTF,TGTGCCTGGAGTGGAGGGACTGGGGCCAACGTCCTGACTTTC
TRBJ1-5,medium-sized,-,TRBV6-6,CASSYGSEPQHF,TGTGCCAGCAGTTACGGTAGTGAGCCCCAGCATTTT
TRBJ2-1,medium-sized,TRBD2,TRBV27,CASSLYVAGFSYNEQFF,TGTGCCAGCAGTTTATACGTAGCGGGCTTCTCCTACAATGAGCAGTTCTTC
TRBJ1-1,-,TRBD1,TRBV20-1,CSTGTVNTEAFF,TGCAGTACGGGGACAGTGAACACTGAAGCTTTCTTT
TRBJ1-1,medium-sized,TRBD1,TRBV6-6,CATRTGERNTEAFF,TGTGCCACTCGGACAGGGGAGAGGAACACTGAAGCTTTCTTT
TRBJ1-3,-,TRBD1,TRBV29-1,CSVIEPGGNSGNTIYF,TGCAGCGTTATAGAGCCAGGGGGTAACTCTGGAAACACCATATATTTT